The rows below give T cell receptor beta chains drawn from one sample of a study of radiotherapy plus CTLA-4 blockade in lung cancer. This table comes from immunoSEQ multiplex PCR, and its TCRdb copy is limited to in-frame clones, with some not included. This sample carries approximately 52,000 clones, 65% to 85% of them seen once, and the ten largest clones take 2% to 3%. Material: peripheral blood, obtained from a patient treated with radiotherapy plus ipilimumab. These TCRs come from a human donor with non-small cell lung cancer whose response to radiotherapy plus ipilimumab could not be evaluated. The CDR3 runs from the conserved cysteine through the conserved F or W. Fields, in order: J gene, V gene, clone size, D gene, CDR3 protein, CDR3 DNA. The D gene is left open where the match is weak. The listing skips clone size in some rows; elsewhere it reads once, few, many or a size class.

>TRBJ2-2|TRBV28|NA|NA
CASSWTAGELFF
TGTGCCAGCAGCTGGACAGCCGGGGAGCTGTTTTTT
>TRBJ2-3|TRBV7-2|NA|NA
CASQVGGTDTQYF
TGTGCCAGCCAAGTCGGGGGCACAGATACGCAGTATTTT
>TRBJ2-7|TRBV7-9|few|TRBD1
CASSSRDSDSYEQYF
TGTGCCAGCAGCTCCCGGGACAGTGACTCCTACGAGCAGTACTTC
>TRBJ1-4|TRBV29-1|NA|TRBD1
CSVTGTVNEKLFF
TGCAGCGTCACAGGGACAGTGAATGAAAAACTGTTTTTT
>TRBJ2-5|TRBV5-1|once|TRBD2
CASSPGLAGVETQYF
TGCGCCAGCAGCCCGGGACTAGCGGGAGTAGAGACCCAGTACTTC
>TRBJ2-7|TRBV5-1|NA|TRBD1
CASSSPGQLREQYF
TGCGCCAGCAGCTCGCCGGGACAGCTCCGCGAGCAGTACTTC
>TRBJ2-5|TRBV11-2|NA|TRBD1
CASSSQGDLWETQYF
TGTGCCAGCAGCTCACAGGGGGACCTGTGGGAGACCCAGTACTTC
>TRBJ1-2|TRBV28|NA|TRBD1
CASIPWGSPGQGSPNYGYTF
TGTGCCAGCATTCCCTGGGGTTCTCCGGGACAGGGAAGCCCCAACTATGGCTACACCTTC
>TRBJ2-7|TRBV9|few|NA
CASSVVGSRDEQYF
TGTGCCAGCAGCGTAGTTGGGTCTCGGGACGAGCAGTACTTC
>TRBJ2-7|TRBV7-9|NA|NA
CASSFGGPRPYEQYF
TGTGCCAGCAGCTTTGGAGGACCTCGACCTTACGAGCAGTACTTC
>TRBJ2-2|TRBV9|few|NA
CASSVGSTGELFF
TGTGCCAGCAGCGTAGGCAGCACCGGGGAGCTGTTTTTT
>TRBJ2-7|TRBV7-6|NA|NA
CAIMGGAGRSEQYF
TGTGCCATCATGGGTGGGGCGGGGAGGAGCGAGCAGTACTTC
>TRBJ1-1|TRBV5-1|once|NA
CASSLNVGYTEAFF
TGCGCCAGCAGCTTGAATGTGGGCTACACTGAAGCTTTCTTT
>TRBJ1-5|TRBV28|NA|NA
CASSSVAGYRNQPQHF
TGTGCCAGCAGTTCAGTTGCGGGATATCGCAATCAGCCCCAGCATTTT
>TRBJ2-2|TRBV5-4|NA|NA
CASSLQGLNTGELFF
TGTGCCAGCAGCTTGCAAGGACTTAACACCGGGGAGCTGTTTTTT
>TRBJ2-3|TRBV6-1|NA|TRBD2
CASPSLAGVIDTQYF
TGTGCCAGCCCCTCTCTAGCGGGGGTCATAGATACGCAGTATTTT
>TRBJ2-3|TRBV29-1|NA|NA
CSVERGGRPDTQYF
TGCAGCGTTGAGAGGGGGGGGCGGCCAGATACGCAGTATTTT
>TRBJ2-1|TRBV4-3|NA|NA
CASSLLPSSYNEQFF
TGCGCCAGCAGCCTGCTTCCGAGCTCCTACAATGAGCAGTTCTTC
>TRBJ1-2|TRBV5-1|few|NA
CASSGGQPYGYTF
TGCGCCAGCAGCGGCGGACAGCCCTATGGCTACACCTTC
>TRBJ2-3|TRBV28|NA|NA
CASSFERRRHTDTQYF
TGTGCCAGCAGTTTTGAAAGGAGGAGACACACAGATACGCAGTATTTT
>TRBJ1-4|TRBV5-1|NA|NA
CASSLEGRPFNEKLFF
TGCGCCAGCAGCTTGGAGGGGCGGCCTTTTAATGAAAAACTGTTTTTT
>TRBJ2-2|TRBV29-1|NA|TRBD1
CSVPLRTGLNTGELFF
TGCAGCGTTCCGCTAAGGACAGGGCTTAACACCGGGGAGCTGTTTTTT
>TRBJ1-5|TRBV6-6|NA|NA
CASSPPGQNSNQPQHF
TGTGCCAGCAGTCCCCCCGGACAAAATAGCAATCAGCCCCAGCATTTT
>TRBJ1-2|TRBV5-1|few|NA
CASSPSLTPVYGYTF
TGCGCCAGCAGCCCCTCCTTAACCCCGGTCTATGGCTACACCTTC
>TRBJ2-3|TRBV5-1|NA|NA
CASSLGRTSTDTQYF
TGCGCCAGCAGCTTAGGGAGGACTAGCACAGATACGCAGTATTTT
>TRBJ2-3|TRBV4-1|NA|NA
CASGPGAEASTDTQYF
TGCGCCAGCGGGCCTGGGGCCGAAGCTAGCACAGATACGCAGTATTTT
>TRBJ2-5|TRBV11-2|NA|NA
CASSLGGGVTQETQYF
TGTGCCAGCAGCCTCGGGGGTGGGGTTACCCAAGAGACCCAGTACTTC
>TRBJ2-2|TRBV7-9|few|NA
CASSLGGAGGAGELFF
TGTGCCAGCAGCTTAGGAGGGGCCGGAGGGGCCGGGGAGCTGTTTTTT
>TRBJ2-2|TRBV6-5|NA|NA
CASSLDTSRELFF
TGTGCCAGCAGTTTAGACACCAGCAGGGAGCTGTTTTTT